This TCR beta chain derives from a study of blood T cells in healthy people across ages. The study's findings and limits: The lack of PBMC sorting stopped any conclusive naive versus antigen-experienced comparison. Observed TCR beta diversity showed a strong correlation with the percentage of naive T cells as measured by flow cytometry. Long-lived donors exceeded aged donors in naive CD4+ cells and diversity.

This CDR3 region has 14 residues. CDR1 is KGHSH, CDR2 LQKENI, per germline. V shed 4 bases and J shed 6 bases, with 10 bases lying between them. This clonotype has a count of ten or more. Its antigen remains unknown. The authors ran a second PCR of about 6 to 11 cycles using a sample-barcoded 5' primer and a J-beta primer mix. Using its own MiXCR run on the 5' RACE reads, TCRdb lists one record per CDR3 protein. The sample lists about 640,000 distinct CDR3 sequences; under 30% were seen once. The V gene is TRBV18, the J gene TRBJ1-6; D gene unclear. The TCR sequence derives from an elderly woman in good health. The material sequenced was blood. The CDR3 bases are TGTGCCAGCTCACTGGACCAGACTAATTCACCCCTCCACTTT. Protein: CASSLDQTNSPLHF.